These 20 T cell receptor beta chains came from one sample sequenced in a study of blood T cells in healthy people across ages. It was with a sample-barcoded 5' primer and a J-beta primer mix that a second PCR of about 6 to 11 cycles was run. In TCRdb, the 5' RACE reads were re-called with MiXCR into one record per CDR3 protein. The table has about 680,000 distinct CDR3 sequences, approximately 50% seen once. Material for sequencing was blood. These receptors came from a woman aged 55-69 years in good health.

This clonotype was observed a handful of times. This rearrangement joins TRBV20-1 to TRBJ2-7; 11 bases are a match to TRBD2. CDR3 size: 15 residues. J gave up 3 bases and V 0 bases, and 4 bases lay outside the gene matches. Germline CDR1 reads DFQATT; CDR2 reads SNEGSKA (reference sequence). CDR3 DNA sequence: TGCAGTGCTAGAGATCATAGCGGGAGGGTCTACGAGCAGTACTTC. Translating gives CSARDHSGRVYEQYF.

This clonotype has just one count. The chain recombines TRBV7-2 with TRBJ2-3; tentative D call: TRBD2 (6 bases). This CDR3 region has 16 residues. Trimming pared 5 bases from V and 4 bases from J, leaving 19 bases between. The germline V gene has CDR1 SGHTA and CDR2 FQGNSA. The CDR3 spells CASSLGVGGPPDTQYF. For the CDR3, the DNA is TGTGCCAGCAGCCTGGGGGTCGGAGGGCCCCCAGATACGCAGTATTTT.

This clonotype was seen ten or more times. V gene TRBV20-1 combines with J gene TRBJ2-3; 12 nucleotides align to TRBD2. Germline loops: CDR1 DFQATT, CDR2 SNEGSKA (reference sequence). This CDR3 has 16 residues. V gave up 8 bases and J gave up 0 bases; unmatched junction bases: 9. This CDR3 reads CSFSTSGSESTDTQYF. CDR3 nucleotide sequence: TGCAGTTTTTCGACTAGCGGGAGCGAAAGCACAGATACGCAGTATTTT.

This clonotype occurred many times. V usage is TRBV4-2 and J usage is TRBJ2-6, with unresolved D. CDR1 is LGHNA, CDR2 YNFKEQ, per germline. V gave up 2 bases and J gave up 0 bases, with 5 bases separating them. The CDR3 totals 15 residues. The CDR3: CASSQMSSGANVLTF. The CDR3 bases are TGTGCCAGCAGCCAAATGAGCTCTGGGGCCAACGTCCTGACTTTC.

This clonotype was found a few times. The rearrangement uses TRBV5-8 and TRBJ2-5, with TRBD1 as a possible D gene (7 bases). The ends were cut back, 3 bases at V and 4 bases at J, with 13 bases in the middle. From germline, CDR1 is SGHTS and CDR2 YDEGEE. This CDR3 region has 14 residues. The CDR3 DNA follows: TGTGCCAGCAGCTCAGGGGGGCGCGGAGAGACCCAGTACTTC. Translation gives CASSSGGRGETQYF.

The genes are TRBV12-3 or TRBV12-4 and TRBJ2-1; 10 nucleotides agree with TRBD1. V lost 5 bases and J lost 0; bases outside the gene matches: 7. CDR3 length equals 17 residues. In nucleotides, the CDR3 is TGTGCCAGCAGTCCCGGACAGGGGGGCTCCTCCTACAATGAGCAGTTCTTC. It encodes CASSPGQGGSSYNEQFF.

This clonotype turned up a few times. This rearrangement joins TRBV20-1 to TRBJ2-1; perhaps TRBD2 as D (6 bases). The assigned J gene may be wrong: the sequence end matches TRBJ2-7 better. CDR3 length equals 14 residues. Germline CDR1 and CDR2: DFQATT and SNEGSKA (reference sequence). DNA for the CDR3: TGCAGTGCTAGACCCGGGACTTCCTACAATGAGCAGTACTTC. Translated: CSARPGTSYNEQYF.

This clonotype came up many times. This chain's CDR3 is CSAGPPSTDTQYF. The CDR3 bases are TGCAGCGCAGGACCGCCTAGCACAGATACGCAGTATTTT. The V and J genes are TRBV29-1 and TRBJ2-3, with unresolved D. CDR3 length: 13 residues. Germline CDR1 is SQVTM and CDR2 is ANQGSEA. V was cut by 7 bases and J by 0 bases, with 11 bases left in between.

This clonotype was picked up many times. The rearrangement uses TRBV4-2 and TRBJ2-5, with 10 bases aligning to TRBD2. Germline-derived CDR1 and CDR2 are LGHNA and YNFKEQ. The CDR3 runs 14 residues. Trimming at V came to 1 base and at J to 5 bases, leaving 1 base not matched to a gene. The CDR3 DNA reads TGTGCCAGCAGCCAAGCTAGCGGGAGCGAGACCCAGTACTTC. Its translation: CASSQASGSETQYF.

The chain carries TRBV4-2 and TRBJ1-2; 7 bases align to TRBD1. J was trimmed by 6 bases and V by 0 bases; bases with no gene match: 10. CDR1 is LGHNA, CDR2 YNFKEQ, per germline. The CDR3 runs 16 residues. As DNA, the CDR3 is TGTGCCAGCAGCCAAGATCGAGGGGGCGTCCCCAATGGCTACACCTTC. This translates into CASSQDRGGVPNGYTF.

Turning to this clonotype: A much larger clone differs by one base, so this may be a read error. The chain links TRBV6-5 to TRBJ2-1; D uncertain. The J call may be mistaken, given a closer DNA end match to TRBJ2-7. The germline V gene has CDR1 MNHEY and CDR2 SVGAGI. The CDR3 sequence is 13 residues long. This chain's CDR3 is CASSYVLGNEQYF. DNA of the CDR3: TGTGCCAGCAGTTACGTCCTTGGCAATGAGCAGTACTTC.

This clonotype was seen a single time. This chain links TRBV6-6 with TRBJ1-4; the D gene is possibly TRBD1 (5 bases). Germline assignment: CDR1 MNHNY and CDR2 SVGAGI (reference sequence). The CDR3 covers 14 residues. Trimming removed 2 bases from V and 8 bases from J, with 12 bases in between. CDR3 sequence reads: CASSYVQAWEKLFF. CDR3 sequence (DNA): TGTGCCAGCAGTTACGTACAGGCGTGGGAAAAACTGTTTTTT.

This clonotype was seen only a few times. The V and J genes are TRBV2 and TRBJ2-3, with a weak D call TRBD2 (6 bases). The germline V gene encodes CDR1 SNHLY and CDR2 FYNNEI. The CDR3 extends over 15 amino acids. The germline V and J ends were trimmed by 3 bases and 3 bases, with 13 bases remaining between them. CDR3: CASSDGSSRTDTQYF. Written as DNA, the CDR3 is TGTGCCAGCAGTGACGGGAGTAGTCGGACAGATACGCAGTATTTT.

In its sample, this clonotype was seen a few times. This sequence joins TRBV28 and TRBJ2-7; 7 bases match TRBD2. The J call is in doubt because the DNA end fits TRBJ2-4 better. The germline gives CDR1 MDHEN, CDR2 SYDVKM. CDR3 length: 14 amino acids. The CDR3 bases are TGTGCCAGCAGTTTAGGGAGGACTAGGAACATTCAGTACTTC. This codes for CASSLGRTRNIQYF.

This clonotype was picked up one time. The CDR3 loop is CASSVACRGDVADTQYF. The CDR3 nucleotides are TGTGCCAGCAGCGTAGCTTGCCGGGGGGATGTCGCAGATACGCAGTATTTT. The chain uses TRBV9 and TRBJ2-3; 7 bases fit TRBD2. Germline assignment: CDR1 SGDLS and CDR2 YYNGEE. CDR3 length: 17 residues. The V and J ends lost 0 bases and 4 bases, in that order; junction bases with no gene match: 11.

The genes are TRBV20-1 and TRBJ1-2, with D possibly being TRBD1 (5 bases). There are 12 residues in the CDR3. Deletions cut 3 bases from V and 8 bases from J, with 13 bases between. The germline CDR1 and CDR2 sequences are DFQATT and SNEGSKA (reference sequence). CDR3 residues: CSASPGLGGYTF. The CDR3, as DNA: TGCAGTGCTAGTCCGGGACTCGGGGGCTACACCTTC.

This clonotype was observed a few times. Here the CDR3 reads CASSLSRGYNSPLHF. CDR3 in DNA: TGTGCCAGCAGTTTATCGCGGGGATATAATTCACCCCTCCACTTT. J is TRBJ1-6 and V is TRBV12-3 or TRBV12-4; D remains ambiguous. This CDR3 comprises 15 residues. Trimming removed 2 bases from V and 4 bases from J, with 9 bases in between.

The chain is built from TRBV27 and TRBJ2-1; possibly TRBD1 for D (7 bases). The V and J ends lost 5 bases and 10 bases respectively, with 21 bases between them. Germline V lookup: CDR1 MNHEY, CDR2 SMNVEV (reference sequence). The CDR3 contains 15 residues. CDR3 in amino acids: CASSTLVSRGAEQFF. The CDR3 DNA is TGTGCCAGCAGTACGCTCGTCTCCAGGGGGGCCGAGCAGTTCTTC.

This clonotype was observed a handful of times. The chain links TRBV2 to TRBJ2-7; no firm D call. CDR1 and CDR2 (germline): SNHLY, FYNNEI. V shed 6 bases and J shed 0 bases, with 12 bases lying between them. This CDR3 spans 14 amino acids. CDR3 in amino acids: CASSYSWSSYEQYF. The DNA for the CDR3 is TGTGCCAGCAGCTACAGCTGGAGCTCCTACGAGCAGTACTTC.

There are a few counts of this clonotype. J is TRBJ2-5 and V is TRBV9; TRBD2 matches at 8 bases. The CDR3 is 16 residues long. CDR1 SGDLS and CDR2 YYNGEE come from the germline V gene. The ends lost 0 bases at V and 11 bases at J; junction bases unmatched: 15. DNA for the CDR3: TGTGCCAGCAGCGTAGGTGGCGGGAGCGGGAGCAATGAGCAGTACTTC. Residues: CASSVGGGSGSNEQYF.